This T cell receptor (beta chain) was retrieved from a study of cytomegalovirus exposure and HLA in healthy donors. Donors in the study were healthy people who gave bone marrow. The PCR ran on 60 Vbeta and 13 Jbeta primers. TCRdb's copy holds only in-frame clones and misses some; the assay was immunoSEQ multiplex PCR. Of approximately 190,000 clones in the sample, 81% are singletons; the top ten hold about 3.8%. A note on this clone: Its target is unknown.

Study-wide results and caveats: Both high specificity and high sensitivity reportedly marked the classifier's diagnosis of cytomegalovirus status. Later analysis suggested most CMV-associated TCR beta chains were HLA-restricted. Available immune exposure information was restricted to CMV serostatus only.

This CDR3 comprises 15 residues. CDR1 and CDR2 (germline): SEHNR, FQNEAQ (reference sequence). Trimming cost V 5 bases and J 4 bases; bases outside gene matches: 8. The clonotype comes from a man aged 45 to 65 in good health and CMV-seronegative. Sequencing used PBMCs. V and J are TRBV7-9 and TRBJ1-3, with 7 positions matching TRBD1. The CDR3 region has the DNA TGTGCCAGCAGCCTTAGTAGGGGGCTCGGAAACACCATATATTTT. Encoded protein: CASSLSRGLGNTIYF. Full variable domain (missing parts from reference TRBV7-9 and TRBJ1-3): DTGVSQNPRHKITKRGQNVTFRCDPISEHNRLYWYRQTLGQGPEFLTYFQNEAQLEKSRLLSDRFSAERPKGSFSTLEIQRTEQGDSAMYLCASSLSRGLGNTIYFGEGSWLTVV.